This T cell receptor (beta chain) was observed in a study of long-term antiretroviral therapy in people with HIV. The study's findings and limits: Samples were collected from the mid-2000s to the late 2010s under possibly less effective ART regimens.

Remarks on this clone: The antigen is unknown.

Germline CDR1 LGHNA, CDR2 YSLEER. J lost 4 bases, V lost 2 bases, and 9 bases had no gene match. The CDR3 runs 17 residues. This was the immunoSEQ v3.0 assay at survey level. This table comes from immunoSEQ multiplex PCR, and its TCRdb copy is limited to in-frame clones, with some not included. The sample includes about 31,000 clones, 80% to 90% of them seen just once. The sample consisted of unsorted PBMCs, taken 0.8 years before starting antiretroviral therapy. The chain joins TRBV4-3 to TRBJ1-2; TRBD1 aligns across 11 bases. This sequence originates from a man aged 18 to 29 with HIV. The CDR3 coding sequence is TGCGCCAGCAGCCAACTCCTTGGACAGGGGGCTGTCTATGGCTACACCTTC. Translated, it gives CASSQLLGQGAVYGYTF.